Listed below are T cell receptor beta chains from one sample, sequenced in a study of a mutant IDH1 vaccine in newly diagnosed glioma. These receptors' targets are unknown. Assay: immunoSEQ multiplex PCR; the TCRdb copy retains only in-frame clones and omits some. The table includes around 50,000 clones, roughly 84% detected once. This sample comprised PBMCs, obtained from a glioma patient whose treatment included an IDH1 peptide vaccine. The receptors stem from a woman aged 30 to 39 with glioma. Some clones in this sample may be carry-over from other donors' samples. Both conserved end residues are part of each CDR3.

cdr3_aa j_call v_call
CASSAGTGVYEQYF TRBJ2-7 TRBV7-9
CASRGPSSQSGYTF TRBJ1-2 TRBV5-1
CASSIRGFKADEKLFF TRBJ1-4 TRBV19
CASSLAAQDTQYF TRBJ2-3 TRBV7-7
CAWKQGGGNTIYF TRBJ1-3 TRBV30
CAISIGTRGTDTQYF TRBJ2-3 TRBV10-3
CASRTGQIVNEKLFF TRBJ1-4 TRBV6-1
CASRFDTNTEAFF TRBJ1-1 TRBV5-5
CASSRTGLEQYF TRBJ2-7 TRBV28
CASSLEAESSYEQYF TRBJ2-7 TRBV5-6
CSVGAGDFGNEQFF TRBJ2-1 TRBV29-1
CASSLKSGGYYEQYF TRBJ2-7 TRBV27
CAWSRLIGAEAFF TRBJ1-1 TRBV30
CATIQGLSNTEAFF TRBJ1-1 TRBV19
CASSSQGHYEQYF TRBJ2-7 TRBV7-8
CSASGERGTYGAFF TRBJ1-1 TRBV29-1
CAWSLTADTQYF TRBJ2-3 TRBV30
CSAGTGNEQFF TRBJ2-1 TRBV20-1
CASSLGLLRSGDTQYF TRBJ2-3 TRBV7-2
CASSGTGSGNTIYF TRBJ1-3 TRBV9
CASSEKSIQYF TRBJ2-4 TRBV2
CASSYSQGIPNEQFF TRBJ2-1 TRBV6-6
CAWSGWEGRQYF TRBJ2-7 TRBV30
CASTARHEQFF TRBJ2-1 TRBV2
CAISTKVGANTEAFF TRBJ1-1 TRBV10-3
CATSHDGVYEQYF TRBJ2-7 TRBV15
CASSPMTGVEGNTIYF TRBJ1-3 TRBV5-1
CASSSHPTEAFF TRBJ1-1 TRBV27